This T cell receptor (beta chain) comes out of a study of blood T cell repertoires in COVID-19 (dated by TCRdb to 2018 to 2021). Looking at the study overall: Collaborator samples came from the United States, Italy and Spain and covered acute and convalescent phases of COVID-19. The material from the prospective study consisted of cDNA or gDNA derived from T cells, B-cell-depleted T cells, or PBMCs. Deeply sampled blood TCRbeta repertoires from subjects exposed to, actively infected with, or recovered from COVID-19 were included in the dataset. The repertoires were released in a freely available public database meant as a resource for research on the immune response to SARS-CoV-2. Samples came from the ongoing ImmuneRACE study (first 160 participants) plus 1,254 subjects from 6 global collaborators. Sample metadata almost always included a de-identified subject ID, COVID-19 status, age in years and sex. HLA class I and class II types, where available, came from metadata supplied by the sample provider rather than from assay-based typing.

Participants in the prospective study were enrolled through a virtual design, were aged about 18 to 100 years, and lived in approximately 25 United States geographic areas. In the prospective study, participants were assigned to cohorts based on the clinical history participants reported in a screening survey and a study questionnaire. Exposed participants had been in contact with someone with a PCR-confirmed or clinician-diagnosed COVID-19 case within 2 weeks of study entry. In the prospective study, mobile phlebotomists collected whole blood, serum and a nasopharyngeal or oropharyngeal swab from each participant. Over an approximately 2-month period, participants in the prospective study had the option of providing additional blood draws and questionnaires. Blood samples from the prospective study were shipped frozen or at room temperature prior to DNA extraction. Points on this clone: Its antigen is still unknown. Per-base quality was not reported, and no clone a single base away is much larger than it.

TCRbeta CDR3 regions were amplified from genomic DNA using the immunoSEQ Assay, a bias-controlled multiplex PCR. Turning to the authors' computational methods: Nucleated cell counts per sample were estimated from amplification of reference gene primers within the assay. Sequence reads were collapsed and filtered to measure the absolute abundance of every unique TCRbeta CDR3 rearrangement. For each sample, productive Simpson clonality was calculated as the square root of Simpson's diversity index over productive rearrangements. Here the immuneACCESS table is served through TCRdb, limited to in-frame sequences with V and J called. Missing clones are a known gap in these copies; in checked studies unresolved V genes cover under half, and the rest lacks a known reason. V, J and clone size are those of that table, while D and trimming were read from the DNA. This sample has fewer than 350,000 clones in its table, and 91% of those were observed once. Of the sample, 2.5% to 3% is held by the ten largest clones.

What the work shows at the level of the full study, not this receptor alone: The amount of clinical and demographic metadata varied by source and participant and was provided uncurated.

V is trimmed back by 4 bases and J by 1 base, and the junction contains 10 bases that no gene match accounts for. The CDR1 and CDR2 encoded by the germline V gene are SGHRS and YFSETQ. The CDR3, cysteine through phenylalanine, is 18 amino acids long. Of the read, only the CDR3 DNA is kept; its 54 bases are in frame from base 1. Material: PBMCs or T cells enriched from blood (not recorded which). The rearranged chain carries TRBV5-1 and TRBJ2-1, with TRBD2 matching 11 junction bases. The sequence was obtained from a middle-aged man who had been exposed to COVID-19. The nucleotide sequence reads TGCGCCAGCAGCAACTCTATAGCGGGAGGGCGGTCCTACAATGAGCAGTTCTTC. The encoded protein is CASSNSIAGGRSYNEQFF.